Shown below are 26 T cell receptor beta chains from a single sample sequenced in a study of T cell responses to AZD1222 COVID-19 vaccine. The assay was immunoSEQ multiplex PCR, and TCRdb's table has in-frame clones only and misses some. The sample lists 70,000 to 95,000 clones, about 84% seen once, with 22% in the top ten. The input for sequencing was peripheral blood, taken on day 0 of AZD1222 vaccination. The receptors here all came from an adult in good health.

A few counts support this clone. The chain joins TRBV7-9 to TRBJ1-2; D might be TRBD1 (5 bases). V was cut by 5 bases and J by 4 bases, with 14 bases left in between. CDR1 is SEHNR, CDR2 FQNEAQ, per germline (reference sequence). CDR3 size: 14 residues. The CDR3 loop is CASSTGTSPYGYTF. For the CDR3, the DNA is TGTGCCAGCAGCACGGGGACTTCGCCCTATGGCTACACCTTC.

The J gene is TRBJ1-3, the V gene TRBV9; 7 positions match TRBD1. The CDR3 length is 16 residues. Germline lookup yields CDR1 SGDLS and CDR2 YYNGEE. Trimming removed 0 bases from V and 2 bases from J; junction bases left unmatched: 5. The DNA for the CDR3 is TGTGCCAGCAGCGTAGACGCAGGGGGGACTGGAAACACCATATATTTT. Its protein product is CASSVDAGGTGNTIYF.

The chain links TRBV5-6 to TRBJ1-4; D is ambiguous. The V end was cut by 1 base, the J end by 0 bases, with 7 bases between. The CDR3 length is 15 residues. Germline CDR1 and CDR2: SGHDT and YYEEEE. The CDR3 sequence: CASSLSGATNEKLFF. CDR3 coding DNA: TGTGCCAGCAGCTTGAGCGGTGCAACTAATGAAAAACTGTTTTTT.

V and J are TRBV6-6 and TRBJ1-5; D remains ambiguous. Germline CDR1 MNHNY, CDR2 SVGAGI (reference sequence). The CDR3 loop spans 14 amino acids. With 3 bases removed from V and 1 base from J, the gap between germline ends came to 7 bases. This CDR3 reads CASSYTGSNQPQHF. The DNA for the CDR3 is TGTGCCAGCAGTTATACCGGGAGCAATCAGCCCCAGCATTTT.

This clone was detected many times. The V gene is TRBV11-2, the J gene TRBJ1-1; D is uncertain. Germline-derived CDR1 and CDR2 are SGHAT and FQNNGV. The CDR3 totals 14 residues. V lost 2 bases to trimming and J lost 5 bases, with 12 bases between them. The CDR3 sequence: CASSLSLQQTEAFF. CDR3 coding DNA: TGTGCCAGCAGCTTATCCCTCCAGCAAACTGAAGCTTTCTTT.

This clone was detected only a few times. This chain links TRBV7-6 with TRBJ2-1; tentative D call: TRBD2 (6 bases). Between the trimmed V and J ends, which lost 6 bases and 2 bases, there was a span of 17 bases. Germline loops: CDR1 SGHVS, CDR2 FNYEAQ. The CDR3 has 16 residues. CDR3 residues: CASSYSGPRPYNEQFF. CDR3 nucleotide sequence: TGTGCCAGCAGTTATAGCGGTCCCCGGCCCTACAATGAGCAGTTCTTC.

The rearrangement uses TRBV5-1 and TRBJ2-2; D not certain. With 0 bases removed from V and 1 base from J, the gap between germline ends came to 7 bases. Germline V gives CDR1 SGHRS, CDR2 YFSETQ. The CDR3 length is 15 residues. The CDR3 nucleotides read TGCGCCAGCAGCTTGGCGCCGGGGAACACCGGGGAGCTGTTTTTT. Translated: CASSLAPGNTGELFF. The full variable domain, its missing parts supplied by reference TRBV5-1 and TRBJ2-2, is KAGVTQTPRYLIKTRGQQVTLSCSPISGHRSVSWYQQTPGQGLQFLFEYFSETQRNKGNFPGRFSGRQFSNSRSEMNVSTLELGDSALYLCASSLAPGNTGELFFGEGSRLTVL.

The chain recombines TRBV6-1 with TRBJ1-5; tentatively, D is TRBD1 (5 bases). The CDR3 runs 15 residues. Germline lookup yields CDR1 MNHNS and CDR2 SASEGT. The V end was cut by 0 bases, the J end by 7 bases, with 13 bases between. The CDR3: CASSEALQGSQPQHF. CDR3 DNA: TGTGCCAGCAGTGAAGCGCTTCAGGGTTCGCAGCCCCAGCATTTT.

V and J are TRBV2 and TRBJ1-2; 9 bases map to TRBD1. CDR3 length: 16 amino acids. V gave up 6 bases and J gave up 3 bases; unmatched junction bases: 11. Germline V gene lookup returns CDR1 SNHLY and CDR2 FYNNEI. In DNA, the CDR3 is TGTGCCAGCAGCGCGATAACGGGACAGGGATACTATGGCTACACCTTC. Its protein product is CASSAITGQGYYGYTF.

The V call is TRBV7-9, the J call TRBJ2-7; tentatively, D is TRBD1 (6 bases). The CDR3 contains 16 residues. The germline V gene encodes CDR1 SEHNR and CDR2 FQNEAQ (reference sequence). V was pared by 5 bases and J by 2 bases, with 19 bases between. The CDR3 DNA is TGTGCCAGCAGCCCAATAGGACGGACAGTCACCTACGAGCAGTACTTC. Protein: CASSPIGRTVTYEQYF.

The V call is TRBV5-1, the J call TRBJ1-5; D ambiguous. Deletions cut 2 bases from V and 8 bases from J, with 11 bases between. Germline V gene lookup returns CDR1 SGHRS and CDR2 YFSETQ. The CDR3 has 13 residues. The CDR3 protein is CASSLGGNEPQHF. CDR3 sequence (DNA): TGCGCCAGCAGCTTAGGAGGGAATGAGCCCCAGCATTTT.

The CDR3 is CASSLAGTGGEGYTF. CDR3 nucleotide sequence: TGCGCCAGCAGCTTGGCTGGGACAGGGGGCGAAGGCTACACCTTC. The rearrangement links TRBV5-1 to TRBJ1-2, with 12 bases fitting TRBD1. With V trimmed by 0 bases and J by 8 bases, 5 bases remained unmatched. The CDR3 sequence is 15 residues long. Germline V CDR1 and CDR2: SGHRS, YFSETQ.

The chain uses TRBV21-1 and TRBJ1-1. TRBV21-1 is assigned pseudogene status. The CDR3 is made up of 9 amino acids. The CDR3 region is CASTPTAFF. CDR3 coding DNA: TGTGCCAGCACCCCTACGGCTTTCTTT.

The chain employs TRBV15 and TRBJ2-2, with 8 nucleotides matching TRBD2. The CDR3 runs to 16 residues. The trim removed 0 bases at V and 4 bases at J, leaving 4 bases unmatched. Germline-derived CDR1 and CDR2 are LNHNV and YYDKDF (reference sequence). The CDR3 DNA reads TGTGCCACCAGCAGAGATAGGCTAGCGGGCACCGGGGAGCTGTTTTTT. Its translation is CATSRDRLAGTGELFF.

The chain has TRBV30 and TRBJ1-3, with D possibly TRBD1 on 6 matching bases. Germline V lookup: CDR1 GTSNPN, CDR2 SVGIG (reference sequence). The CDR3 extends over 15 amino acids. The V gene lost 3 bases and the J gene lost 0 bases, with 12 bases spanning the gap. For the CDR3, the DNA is TGTGCCTGGAGCGCACAGGGTTTCTCTGGAAACACCATATATTTT. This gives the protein CAWSAQGFSGNTIYF. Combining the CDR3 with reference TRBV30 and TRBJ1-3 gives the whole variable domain SQTIHQWPATLVQPVGSPLSLECTVEGTSNPNLYWYRQAAGRGLQLLFYSVGIGQISSEVPQNLSASRPQDRQFILSSKKLLLSDSGFYLCAWSAQGFSGNTIYFGEGSWLTVV.

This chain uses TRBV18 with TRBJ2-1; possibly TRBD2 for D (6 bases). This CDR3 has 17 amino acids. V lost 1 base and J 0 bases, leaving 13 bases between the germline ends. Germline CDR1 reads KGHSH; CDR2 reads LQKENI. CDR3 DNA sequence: TGTGCCAGCTCACCACAACTTAGCGGCAGCTCCTACAATGAGCAGTTCTTC. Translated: CASSPQLSGSSYNEQFF.

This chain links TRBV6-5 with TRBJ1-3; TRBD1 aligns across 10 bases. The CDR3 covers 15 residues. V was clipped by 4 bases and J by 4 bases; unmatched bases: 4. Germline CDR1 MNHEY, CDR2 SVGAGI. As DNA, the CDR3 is TGTGCCAGCAGTTTAGACAGGGGGCAGGGAAACACCATATATTTT. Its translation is CASSLDRGQGNTIYF.

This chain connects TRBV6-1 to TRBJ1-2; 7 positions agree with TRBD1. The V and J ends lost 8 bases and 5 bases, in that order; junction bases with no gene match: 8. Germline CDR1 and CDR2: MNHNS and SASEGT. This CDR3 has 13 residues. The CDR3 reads CASGPDRTYGYTF. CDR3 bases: TGTGCCAGCGGTCCGGACAGGACATATGGCTACACCTTC.

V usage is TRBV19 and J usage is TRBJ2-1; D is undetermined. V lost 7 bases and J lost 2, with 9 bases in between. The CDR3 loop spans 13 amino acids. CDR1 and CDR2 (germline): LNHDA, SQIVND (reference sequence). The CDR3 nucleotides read TGTGCCAGTAACGGCTATCCCTACAATGAGCAGTTCTTC. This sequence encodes CASNGYPYNEQFF.

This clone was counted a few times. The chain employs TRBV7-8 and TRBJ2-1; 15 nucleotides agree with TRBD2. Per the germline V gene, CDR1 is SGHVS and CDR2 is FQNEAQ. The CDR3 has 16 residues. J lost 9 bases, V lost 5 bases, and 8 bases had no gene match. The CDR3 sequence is CASSAGLAGGLLEQFF. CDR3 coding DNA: TGTGCCAGCAGCGCTGGACTAGCGGGGGGGCTACTTGAGCAGTTCTTC.

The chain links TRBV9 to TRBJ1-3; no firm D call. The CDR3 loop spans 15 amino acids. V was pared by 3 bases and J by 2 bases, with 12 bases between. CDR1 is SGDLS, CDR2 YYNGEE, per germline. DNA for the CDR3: TGTGCCAGCAGCGCTACCCCAGGAACTGGAAACACCATATATTTT. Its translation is CASSATPGTGNTIYF.

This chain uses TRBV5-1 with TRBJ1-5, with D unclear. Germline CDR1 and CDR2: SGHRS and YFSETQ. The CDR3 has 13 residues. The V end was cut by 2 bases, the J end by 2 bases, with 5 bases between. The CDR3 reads CASSFSGNQPQHF. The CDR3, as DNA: TGCGCCAGCAGCTTTTCGGGCAATCAGCCCCAGCATTTT. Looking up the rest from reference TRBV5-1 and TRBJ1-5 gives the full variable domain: KAGVTQTPRYLIKTRGQQVTLSCSPISGHRSVSWYQQTPGQGLQFLFEYFSETQRNKGNFPGRFSGRQFSNSRSEMNVSTLELGDSALYLCASSFSGNQPQHFGDGTRLSIL.

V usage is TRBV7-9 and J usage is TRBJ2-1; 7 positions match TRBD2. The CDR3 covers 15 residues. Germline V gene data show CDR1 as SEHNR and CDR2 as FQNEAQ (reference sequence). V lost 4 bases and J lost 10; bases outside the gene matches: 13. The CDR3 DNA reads TGTGCCAGCAGCTCCACGGGCGGGAGAGGCGACGAGCAGTTCTTC. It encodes CASSSTGGRGDEQFF.

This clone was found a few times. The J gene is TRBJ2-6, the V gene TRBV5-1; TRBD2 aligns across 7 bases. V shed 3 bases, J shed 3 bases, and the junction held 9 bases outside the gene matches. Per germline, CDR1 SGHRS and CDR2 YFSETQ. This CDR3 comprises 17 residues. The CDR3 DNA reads TGCGCCAGCAGCTCTTTCGGGGTAGCGGGTGGGGCCAACGTCCTGACTTTC. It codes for CASSSFGVAGGANVLTF.

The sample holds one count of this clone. The CDR3 DNA is TGCGCCAGCAGTGAGAACGCTAACTATGGCTACACCTTC. Amino acid sequence: CASSENANYGYTF. This chain connects TRBV10-2 to TRBJ1-2; no clear D gene. The CDR3 runs to 13 residues. The V end lost 2 bases, the J end lost 0 bases, and 4 bases lay between the germline ends. Germline values: CDR1 WSHSY, CDR2 SAAADI.

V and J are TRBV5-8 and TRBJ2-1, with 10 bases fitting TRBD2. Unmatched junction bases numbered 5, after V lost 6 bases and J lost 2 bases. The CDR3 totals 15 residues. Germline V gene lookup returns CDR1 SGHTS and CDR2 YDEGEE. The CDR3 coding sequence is TGTGCCAGCAACCGCGGACTAGCGGCCTACAATGAGCAGTTCTTC. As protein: CASNRGLAAYNEQFF.